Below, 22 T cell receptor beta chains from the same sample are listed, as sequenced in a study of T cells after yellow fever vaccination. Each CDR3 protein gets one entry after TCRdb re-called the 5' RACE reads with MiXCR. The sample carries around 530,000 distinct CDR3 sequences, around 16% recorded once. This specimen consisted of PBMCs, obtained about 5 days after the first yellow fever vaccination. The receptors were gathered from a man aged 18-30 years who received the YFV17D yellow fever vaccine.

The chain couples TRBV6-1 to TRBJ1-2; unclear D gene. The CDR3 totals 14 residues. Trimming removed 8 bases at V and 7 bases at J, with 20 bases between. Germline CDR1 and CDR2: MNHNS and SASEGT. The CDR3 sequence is CASSPAPSVGGYTF. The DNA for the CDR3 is TGTGCCAGCTCGCCAGCCCCTTCCGTTGGTGGCTACACCTTC.

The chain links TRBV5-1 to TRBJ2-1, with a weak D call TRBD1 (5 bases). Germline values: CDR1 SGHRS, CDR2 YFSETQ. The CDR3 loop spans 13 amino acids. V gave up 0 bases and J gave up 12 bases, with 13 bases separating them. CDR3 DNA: TGCGCCAGCAGCTTGGGGGGCAGGGCCGGGCAGTTCTTC. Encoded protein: CASSLGGRAGQFF.

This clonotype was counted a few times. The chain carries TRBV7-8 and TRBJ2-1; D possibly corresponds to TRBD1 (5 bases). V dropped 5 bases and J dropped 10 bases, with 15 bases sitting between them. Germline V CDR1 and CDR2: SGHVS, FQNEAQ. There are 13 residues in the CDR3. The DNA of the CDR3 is TGTGCCAGCAGCCTCAGGGTCGGCCGGGAGCAGTTCTTC. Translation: CASSLRVGREQFF.

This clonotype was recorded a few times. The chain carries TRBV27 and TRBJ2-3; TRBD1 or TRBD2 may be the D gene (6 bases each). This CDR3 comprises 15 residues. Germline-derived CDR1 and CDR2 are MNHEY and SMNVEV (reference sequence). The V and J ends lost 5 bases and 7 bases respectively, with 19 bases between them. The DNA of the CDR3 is TGTGCCAGCAGTGCCTCCCGGGGGCGCTTCCATACGCAGTATTTT. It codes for CASSASRGRFHTQYF.

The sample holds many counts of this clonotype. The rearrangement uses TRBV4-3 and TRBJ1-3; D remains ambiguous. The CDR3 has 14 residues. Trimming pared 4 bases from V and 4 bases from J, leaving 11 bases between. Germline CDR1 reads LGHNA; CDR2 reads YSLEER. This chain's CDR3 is CASSRGPGGNTIYF. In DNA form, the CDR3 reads TGCGCCAGCAGCCGAGGGCCGGGAGGAAACACCATATATTTT.

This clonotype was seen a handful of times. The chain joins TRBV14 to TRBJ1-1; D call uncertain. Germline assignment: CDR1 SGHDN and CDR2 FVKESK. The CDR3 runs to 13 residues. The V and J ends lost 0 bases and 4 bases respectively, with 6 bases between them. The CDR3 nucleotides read TGTGCCAGCAGCCAAGACAGGACCACTGAAGCTTTCTTT. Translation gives CASSQDRTTEAFF.

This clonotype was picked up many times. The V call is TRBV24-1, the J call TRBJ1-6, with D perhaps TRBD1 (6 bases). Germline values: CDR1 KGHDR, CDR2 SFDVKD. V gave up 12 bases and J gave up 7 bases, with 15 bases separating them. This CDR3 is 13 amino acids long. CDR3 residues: CAVIQGGNSPLHF. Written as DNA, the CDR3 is TGTGCCGTCATACAGGGTGGAAATTCACCCCTCCACTTT.

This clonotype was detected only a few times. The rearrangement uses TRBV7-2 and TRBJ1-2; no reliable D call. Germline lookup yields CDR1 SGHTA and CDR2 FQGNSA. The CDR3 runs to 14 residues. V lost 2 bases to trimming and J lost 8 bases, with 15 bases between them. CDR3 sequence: CASSLPRTVGGYTF. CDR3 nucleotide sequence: TGTGCCAGCAGCTTACCTCGAACGGTGGGGGGCTACACCTTC. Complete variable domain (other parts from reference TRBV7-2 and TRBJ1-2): GAGVSQSPSNKVTEKGKDVELRCDPISGHTALYWYRQSLGQGLEFLIYFQGNSAPDKSGLPSDRFSAERTGGSVSTLTIQRTQQEDSAVYLCASSLPRTVGGYTFGSGTRLTVV.

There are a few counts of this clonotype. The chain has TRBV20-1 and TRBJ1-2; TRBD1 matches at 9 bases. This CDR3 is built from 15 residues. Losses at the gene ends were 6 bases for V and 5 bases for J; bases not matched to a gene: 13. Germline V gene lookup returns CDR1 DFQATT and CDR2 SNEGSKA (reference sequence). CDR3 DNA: TGCAGTGCCCGACGCACAGGGGGCCTCTTGTATGGCTACACCTTC. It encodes CSARRTGGLLYGYTF.

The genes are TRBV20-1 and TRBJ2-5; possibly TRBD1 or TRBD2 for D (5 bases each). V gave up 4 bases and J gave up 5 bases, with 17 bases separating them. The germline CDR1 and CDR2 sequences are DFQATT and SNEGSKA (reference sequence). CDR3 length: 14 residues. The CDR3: CSATHGLGVETQYF. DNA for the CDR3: TGCAGTGCTACCCACGGCCTGGGGGTGGAGACCCAGTACTTC.

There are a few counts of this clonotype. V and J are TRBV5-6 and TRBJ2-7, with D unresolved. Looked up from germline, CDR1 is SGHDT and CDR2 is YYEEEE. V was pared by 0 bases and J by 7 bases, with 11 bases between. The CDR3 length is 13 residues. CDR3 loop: CASSLVGPNEQYV. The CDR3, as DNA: TGTGCCAGCAGCTTGGTTGGTCCTAATGAGCAGTACGTC.

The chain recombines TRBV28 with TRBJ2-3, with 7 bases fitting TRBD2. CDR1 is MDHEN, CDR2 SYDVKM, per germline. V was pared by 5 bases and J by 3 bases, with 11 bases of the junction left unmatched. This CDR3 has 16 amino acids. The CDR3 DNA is TGTGCCAGCAGTCCCATCGCTGGGGGGGATACAGATACGCAGTATTTT. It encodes CASSPIAGGDTDTQYF.

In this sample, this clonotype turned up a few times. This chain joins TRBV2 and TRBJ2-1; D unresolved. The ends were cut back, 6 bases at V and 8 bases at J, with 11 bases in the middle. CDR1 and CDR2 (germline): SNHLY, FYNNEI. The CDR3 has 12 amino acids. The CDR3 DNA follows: TGTGCCAGCAGAGGCTATACGGATGAGCAGTTCTTC. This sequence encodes CASRGYTDEQFF.

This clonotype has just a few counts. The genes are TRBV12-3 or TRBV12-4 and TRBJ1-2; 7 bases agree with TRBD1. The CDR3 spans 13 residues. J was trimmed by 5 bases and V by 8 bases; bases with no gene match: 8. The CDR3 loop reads CASPGDSGYGYTF. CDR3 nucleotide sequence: TGTGCCAGCCCAGGGGACAGTGGGTATGGCTACACCTTC.

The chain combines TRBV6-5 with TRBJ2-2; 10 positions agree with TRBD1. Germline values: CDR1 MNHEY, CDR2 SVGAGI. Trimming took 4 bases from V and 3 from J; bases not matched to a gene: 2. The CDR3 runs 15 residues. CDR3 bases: TGTGCCAGCAGTTTGGGGACAGGGGACACCGGGGAGCTGTTTTTT. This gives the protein CASSLGTGDTGELFF.

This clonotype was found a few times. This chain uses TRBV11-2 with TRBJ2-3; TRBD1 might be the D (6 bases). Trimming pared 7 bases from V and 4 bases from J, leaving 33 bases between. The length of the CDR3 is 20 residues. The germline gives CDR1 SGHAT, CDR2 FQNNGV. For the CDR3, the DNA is TGTGCCAGCATCCTTCGAACAATCTGGGATCCAGGGGCAATCGCAGATACGCAGTATTTT. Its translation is CASILRTIWDPGAIADTQYF.

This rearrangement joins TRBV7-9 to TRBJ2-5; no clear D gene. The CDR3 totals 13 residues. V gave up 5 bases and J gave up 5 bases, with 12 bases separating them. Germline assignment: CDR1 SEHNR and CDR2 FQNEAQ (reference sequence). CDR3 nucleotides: TGTGCCAGCAGCCCGATCCCCCGGGAGACCCAGTACTTC. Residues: CASSPIPRETQYF. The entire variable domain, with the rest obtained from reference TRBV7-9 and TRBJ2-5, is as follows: DTGVSQNPRHKITKRGQNVTFRCDPISEHNRLYWYRQTLGQGPEFLTYFQNEAQLEKSRLLSDRFSAERPKGSFSTLEIQRTEQGDSAMYLCASSPIPRETQYFGPGTRLLVL.

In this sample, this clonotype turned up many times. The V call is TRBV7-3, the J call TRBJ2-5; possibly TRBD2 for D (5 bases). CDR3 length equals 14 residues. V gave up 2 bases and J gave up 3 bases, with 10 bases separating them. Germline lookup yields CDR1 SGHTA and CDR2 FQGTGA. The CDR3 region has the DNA TGTGCCAGCAGCTTAGATCGGGGTAAAGAGACCCAGTACTTC. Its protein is CASSLDRGKETQYF. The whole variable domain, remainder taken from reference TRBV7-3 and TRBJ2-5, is GAGVSQTPSNKVTEKGKYVELRCDPISGHTALYWYRQSLGQGPEFLIYFQGTGAADDSGLPNDRFFAVRPEGSVSTLKIQRTERGDSAVYLCASSLDRGKETQYFGPGTRLLVL.

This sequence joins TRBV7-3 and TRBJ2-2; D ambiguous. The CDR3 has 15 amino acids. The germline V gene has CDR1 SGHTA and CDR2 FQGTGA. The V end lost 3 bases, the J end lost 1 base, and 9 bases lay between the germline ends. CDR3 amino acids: CASSLSQRNTGELFF. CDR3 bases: TGTGCCAGCAGCTTGTCTCAAAGGAACACCGGGGAGCTGTTTTTT.

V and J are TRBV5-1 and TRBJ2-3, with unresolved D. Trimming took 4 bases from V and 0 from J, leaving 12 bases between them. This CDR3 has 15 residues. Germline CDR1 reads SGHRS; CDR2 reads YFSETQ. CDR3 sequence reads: CASSPRPLSTDTQYF. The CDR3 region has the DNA TGCGCCAGCAGCCCGAGGCCCCTTAGCACAGATACGCAGTATTTT.

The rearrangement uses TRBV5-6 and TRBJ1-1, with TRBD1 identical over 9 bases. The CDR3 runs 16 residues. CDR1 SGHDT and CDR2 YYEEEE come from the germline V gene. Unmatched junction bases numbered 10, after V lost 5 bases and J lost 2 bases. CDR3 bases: TGTGCCAGCAGAACAGGGGGCTTGCTTTTAAACACTGAAGCTTTCTTT. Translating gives CASRTGGLLLNTEAFF.

Here the CDR3 DNA reads TGTGCCAGCAGCTCACCGGGGGGGACCGGGGAGCTGTTTTTT. Its protein product is CASSSPGGTGELFF. The rearrangement links TRBV9 to TRBJ2-2, with 8 positions matching TRBD2. Germline V CDR1 and CDR2: SGDLS, YYNGEE. V dropped 4 bases and J dropped 5; count of bases not matched to a gene: 4. The CDR3 has 14 amino acids. Based on the CDR3 plus reference TRBV9 and TRBJ2-2, the full variable domain is DSGVTQTPKHLITATGQRVTLRCSPRSGDLSVYWYQQSLDQGLQFLIQYYNGEERAKGNILERFSAQQFPDLHSELNLSSLELGDSALYFCASSSPGGTGELFFGEGSRLTVL.